The 19 T cell receptor beta chains listed next were all sequenced from one sample in a study of blood T cell repertoires in COVID-19. Only in-frame clones appear in the TCRdb table, and some are missing; sequencing was by immunoSEQ multiplex PCR. The sample holds approximately 96,000 clones, more than 90% seen once. What was sequenced was peripheral blood. The receptors were sampled from a man in his fifties or sixties with acute or convalescent COVID-19.

The V gene is TRBV19, the J gene TRBJ1-3; a weak D match, TRBD1 (6 bases). There are 15 residues in the CDR3. CDR1 LNHDA and CDR2 SQIVND come from the germline V gene (reference sequence). V was cut by 7 bases and J by 8 bases, with 21 bases left in between. CDR3 in DNA: TGTGCCAGTACGATAGATGGACAGATTGGCGACACCATATATTTT. This gives the protein CASTIDGQIGDTIYF. The full variable domain, completed using reference TRBV19 and TRBJ1-3, is DGGITQSPKYLFRKEGQNVTLSCEQNLNHDAMYWYRQDPGQGLRLIYYSQIVNDFQKGDIAEGYSVSREKKESFPLTVTSAQKNPTAFYLCASTIDGQIGDTIYFGEGSWLTVV.

The chain recombines TRBV18 with TRBJ1-4, with 8 bases identical to TRBD1. Germline lookup yields CDR1 KGHSH and CDR2 LQKENI. This CDR3 is built from 15 residues. Trimming removed 5 bases from V and 5 bases from J; junction bases left unmatched: 7. CDR3 sequence: CASSSSGGPNEKLFF. CDR3 in DNA: TGTGCCAGCTCATCTTCAGGGGGCCCCAATGAAAAACTGTTTTTT.

This sequence joins TRBV18 and TRBJ2-7, with TRBD1 matching 9 bases. The CDR3 contains 14 residues. After removal of 4 bases from V and 5 bases from J, the junction contained 6 bases not matched to a gene. Germline CDR1 and CDR2: KGHSH and LQKENI. CDR3 region: CASSRGQGLDEQYF. DNA for the CDR3: TGTGCCAGCTCACGGGGACAGGGTCTCGACGAGCAGTACTTC.

This chain links TRBV2 with TRBJ2-4, with a possible D match to TRBD1 (6 bases). Looked up from germline, CDR1 is SNHLY and CDR2 is FYNNEI. Trimming left V 1 base short and J 2 bases short, with 12 bases between. This CDR3 is 16 amino acids long. In DNA form, the CDR3 reads TGTGCCAGCAGTGAAGGAGGGGGTTTGACCAAAAACATTCAGTACTTC. Translating it yields CASSEGGGLTKNIQYF.

This clone appeared once. This chain joins TRBV3-1 (or the pseudogene TRBV3-2) and TRBJ1-3; the D gene is possibly TRBD1 (6 bases). This CDR3 has 16 amino acids. Trimming left V 5 bases short and J 1 base short, with 15 bases between. Per germline, CDR1 LGHDT and CDR2 YNNKEL (reference sequence). Here the CDR3 reads CASSDTGKGSGNTIYF. The CDR3 nucleotides read TGTGCCAGCAGCGACACAGGGAAAGGTTCTGGAAACACCATATATTTT.

The rearrangement uses TRBV9 and TRBJ2-1; 8 bases map to TRBD2. The V and J ends lost 5 bases and 10 bases, in that order; junction bases with no gene match: 11. CDR1 SGDLS and CDR2 YYNGEE come from the germline V gene. The CDR3 length is 14 residues. CDR3 residues: CASRAGERGSEQFF. Here the CDR3 DNA reads TGTGCCAGCAGAGCGGGGGAACGTGGCAGCGAGCAGTTCTTC.

A single count supports this clone. V and J are TRBV7-9 and TRBJ2-7; D is undetermined. V was shortened by 4 bases and J by 6 bases, with 10 bases between the two germline ends. This CDR3 comprises 12 residues. Germline lookup yields CDR1 SEHNR and CDR2 FQNEAQ (reference sequence). For the CDR3, the DNA is TGTGCCAGCAGCTCCGGGTTGGGCGAGCAGTACTTC. Encoded protein: CASSSGLGEQYF.

This chain joins TRBV5-1 and TRBJ2-3, with 10 bases lining up with TRBD2. After removal of 7 bases from V and 2 bases from J, the junction contained 7 bases not matched to a gene. Germline loops: CDR1 SGHRS, CDR2 YFSETQ. The CDR3 runs 15 residues. CDR3 nucleotides: TGCGCCAGCGGCCCGGGACTAGCGCCCACAGATACGCAGTATTTT. The encoded protein is CASGPGLAPTDTQYF.

CDR3 DNA: TGTGCCAGCAGTGACGTAGCGGGAAAGGCCACAGATACGCAGTATTTT. The encoded protein is CASSDVAGKATDTQYF. This sequence joins TRBV6-4 and TRBJ2-3; the match to TRBD2 covers 8 bases. The CDR3 loop spans 16 amino acids. Per the germline V gene, CDR1 is MRHNA and CDR2 is SNTAGT. V shed 2 bases, J shed 2 bases, and the junction held 6 bases outside the gene matches.

V and J are TRBV6-5 and TRBJ1-6; TRBD1 aligns across 7 bases. Germline V gene lookup returns CDR1 MNHEY and CDR2 SVGAGI. Unmatched junction bases numbered 4, after V lost 6 bases and J lost 8 bases. The CDR3 sequence is 13 residues long. The CDR3 loop reads CASRATGDSPLHF. CDR3 bases: TGTGCCAGCAGAGCTACAGGGGATTCACCCCTCCACTTT.

The J gene is TRBJ2-5, the V gene TRBV7-8, with 12 bases lining up with TRBD1. This CDR3 is 15 amino acids long. The ends lost 3 bases at V and 5 bases at J; junction bases unmatched: 4. Germline values: CDR1 SGHVS, CDR2 FQNEAQ. CDR3 region: CASSLGQGAEETQYF. The CDR3 DNA reads TGTGCCAGCAGCTTGGGACAGGGGGCGGAGGAGACCCAGTACTTC.

V usage is TRBV7-2 and J usage is TRBJ1-2, with 10 bases identical to TRBD1. V was clipped by 5 bases and J by 2 bases; unmatched bases: 5. CDR1 is SGHTA, CDR2 FQGNSA, per germline. The CDR3 totals 15 residues. The CDR3 DNA sequence: TGTGCCAGCAGCCTAGGACAGGGGGGAAACTATGGCTACACCTTC. Translating gives CASSLGQGGNYGYTF. Full variable domain (missing parts from reference TRBV7-2 and TRBJ1-2): GAGVSQSPSNKVTEKGKDVELRCDPISGHTALYWYRQSLGQGLEFLIYFQGNSAPDKSGLPSDRFSAERTGGSVSTLTIQRTQQEDSAVYLCASSLGQGGNYGYTFGSGTRLTVV.

J is TRBJ1-1 and V is TRBV18; perhaps TRBD1 as D (5 bases). Germline V gives CDR1 KGHSH, CDR2 LQKENI. V dropped 4 bases and J dropped 0 bases, with 15 bases sitting between them. The CDR3 is 16 amino acids. CDR3 coding DNA: TGTGCCAGCTCACTCCTCTTGGGACTCCTGAACACTGAAGCTTTCTTT. It yields the protein CASSLLLGLLNTEAFF. Using reference TRBV18 and TRBJ1-1 for the parts outside the CDR3, the full variable domain is NAGVMQNPRHLVRRRGQEARLRCSPMKGHSHVYWYRQLPEEGLKFMVYLQKENIIDESGMPKERFSAEFPKEGPSILRIQQVVRGDSAAYFCASSLLLGLLNTEAFFGQGTRLTVV.

The V and J genes are TRBV14 and TRBJ2-7; 14 bases align to TRBD2. Trimming cost V 2 bases and J 6 bases; bases outside gene matches: 3. The germline CDR1 and CDR2 sequences are SGHDN and FVKESK. The CDR3 covers 15 residues. CDR3 sequence (DNA): TGTGCCAGCAGCCAACGGACTAGCGGGAGGACCGAGCAGTACTTC. Protein sequence: CASSQRTSGRTEQYF.

V usage is TRBV6-2 or TRBV6-3 and J usage is TRBJ1-2, with D possibly being TRBD1 (6 bases). Germline V gives CDR1 MNHEY, CDR2 SVGEGT. The CDR3 extends over 14 amino acids. V gave up 0 bases and J gave up 7 bases, with 12 bases separating them. The CDR3 loop is CASSYSAGERGYTF. The CDR3 coding sequence is TGTGCCAGCAGTTACTCGGCAGGGGAACGTGGCTACACCTTC.

The chain carries TRBV29-1 and TRBJ1-1; a possible D gene is TRBD1 (6 bases). The CDR3 contains 13 residues. Germline lookup yields CDR1 SQVTM and CDR2 ANQGSEA. Trimming removed 3 bases from V and 3 bases from J, with 11 bases in between. In DNA form, the CDR3 reads TGCAGCGTTGAGGAACAGGGCGACACTGAAGCTTTCTTT. This encodes CSVEEQGDTEAFF.

This chain connects TRBV4-3 to TRBJ2-7; the D gene is possibly TRBD2 (6 bases). V gave up 3 bases and J gave up 3 bases, with 12 bases separating them. The CDR3 runs 14 residues. Germline V lookup: CDR1 LGHNA, CDR2 YSLEER. CDR3 sequence reads: CASSQVADFYEQYF. The CDR3 bases are TGCGCCAGCAGCCAGGTAGCGGACTTCTACGAGCAGTACTTC.

This clone was counted a single time. At the DNA level, this CDR3 is encoded by other sequences in the same sample as well. The chain is built from TRBV27 and TRBJ2-1; 14 nucleotides align to TRBD2. This CDR3 contains 15 residues. The ends lost 5 bases at V and 8 bases at J; junction bases unmatched: 5. Per germline, CDR1 MNHEY and CDR2 SMNVEV (reference sequence). CDR3 DNA: TGTGCCAGCAGTCTCGGGACTAGCGGGAGCGATGAGCAGTTCTTC. It is translated as CASSLGTSGSDEQFF.

Comment on this clone: This CDR3 is also generated by other DNA sequences in the sample. The chain employs TRBV18 and TRBJ1-3; perhaps TRBD1 as D (6 bases). Trimming cost V 0 bases and J 0 bases, with 6 bases left between them. Per the germline V gene, CDR1 is KGHSH and CDR2 is LQKENI. The CDR3 loop spans 15 amino acids. The CDR3 nucleotides read TGTGCCAGCTCACCACCAGGGGGCTCTGGAAACACCATATATTTT. As protein: CASSPPGGSGNTIYF.